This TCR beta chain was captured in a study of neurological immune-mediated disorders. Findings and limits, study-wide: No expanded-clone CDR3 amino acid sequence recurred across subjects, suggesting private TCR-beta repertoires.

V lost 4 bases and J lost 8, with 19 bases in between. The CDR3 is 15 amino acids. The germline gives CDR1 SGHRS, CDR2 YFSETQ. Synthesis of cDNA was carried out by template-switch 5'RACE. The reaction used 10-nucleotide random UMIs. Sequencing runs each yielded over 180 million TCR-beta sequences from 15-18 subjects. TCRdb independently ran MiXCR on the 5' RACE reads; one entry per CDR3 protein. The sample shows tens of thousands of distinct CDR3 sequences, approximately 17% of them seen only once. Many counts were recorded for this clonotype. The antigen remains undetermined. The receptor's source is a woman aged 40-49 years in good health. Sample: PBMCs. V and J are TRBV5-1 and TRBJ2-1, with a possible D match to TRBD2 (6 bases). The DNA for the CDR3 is TGCGCCAGCAGCCCTCCCCGTGATAGCGGCGATGAGCAGTTCTTC. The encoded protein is CASSPPRDSGDEQFF.